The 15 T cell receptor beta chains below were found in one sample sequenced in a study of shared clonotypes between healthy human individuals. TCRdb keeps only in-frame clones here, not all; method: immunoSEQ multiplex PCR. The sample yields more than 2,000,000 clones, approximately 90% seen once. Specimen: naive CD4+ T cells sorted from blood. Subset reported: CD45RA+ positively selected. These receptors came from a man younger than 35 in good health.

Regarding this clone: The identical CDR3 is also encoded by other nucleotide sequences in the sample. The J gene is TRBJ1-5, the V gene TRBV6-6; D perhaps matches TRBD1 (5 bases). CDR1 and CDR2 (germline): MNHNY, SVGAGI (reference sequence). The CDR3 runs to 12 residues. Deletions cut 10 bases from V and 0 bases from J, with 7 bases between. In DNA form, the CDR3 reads TGTGCCACCAGGGATAGCAATCAGCCCCAGCATTTT. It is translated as CATRDSNQPQHF.

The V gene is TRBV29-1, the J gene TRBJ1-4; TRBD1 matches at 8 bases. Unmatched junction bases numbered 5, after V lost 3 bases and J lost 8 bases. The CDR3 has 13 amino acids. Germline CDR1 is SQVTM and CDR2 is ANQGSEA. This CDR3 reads CSVEARGREKLFF. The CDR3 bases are TGCAGCGTTGAGGCCAGGGGGCGAGAAAAACTGTTTTTT. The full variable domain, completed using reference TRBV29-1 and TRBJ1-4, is SAVISQKPSRDICQRGTSLTIQCQVDSQVTMMFWYRQQPGQSLTLIATANQGSEATYESGFVIDKFPISRPNLTFSTLTVSNMSPEDSSIYLCSVEARGREKLFFGSGTQLSVL.

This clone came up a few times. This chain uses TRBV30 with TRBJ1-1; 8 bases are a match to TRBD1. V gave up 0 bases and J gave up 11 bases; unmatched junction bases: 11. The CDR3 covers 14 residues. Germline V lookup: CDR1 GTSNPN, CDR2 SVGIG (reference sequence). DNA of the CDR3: TGTGCCTGGAGTGTTGACAGGGGAAATCCAATGGCTTTCTTT. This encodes CAWSVDRGNPMAFF.

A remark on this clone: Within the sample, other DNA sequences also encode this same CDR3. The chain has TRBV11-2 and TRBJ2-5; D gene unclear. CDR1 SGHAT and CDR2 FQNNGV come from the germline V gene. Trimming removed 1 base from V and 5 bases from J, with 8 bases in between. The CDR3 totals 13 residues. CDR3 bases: TGTGCCAGCAGCTTAGGAGGCCAGGAGACCCAGTACTTC. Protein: CASSLGGQETQYF.

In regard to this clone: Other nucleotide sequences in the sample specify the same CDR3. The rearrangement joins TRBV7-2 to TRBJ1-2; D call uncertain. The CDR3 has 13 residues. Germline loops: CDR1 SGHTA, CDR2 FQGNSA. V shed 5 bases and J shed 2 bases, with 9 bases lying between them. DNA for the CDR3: TGTGCCAGCAGCCGGACGGCGAACTATGGCTACACCTTC. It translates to CASSRTANYGYTF.

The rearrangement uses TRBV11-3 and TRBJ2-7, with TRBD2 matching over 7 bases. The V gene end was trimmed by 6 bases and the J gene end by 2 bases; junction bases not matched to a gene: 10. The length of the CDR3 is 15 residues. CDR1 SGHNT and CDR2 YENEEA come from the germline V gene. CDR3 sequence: CASRVKSGVTYEQYF. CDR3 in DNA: TGTGCCAGCAGGGTAAAGAGCGGGGTGACCTACGAGCAGTACTTC.

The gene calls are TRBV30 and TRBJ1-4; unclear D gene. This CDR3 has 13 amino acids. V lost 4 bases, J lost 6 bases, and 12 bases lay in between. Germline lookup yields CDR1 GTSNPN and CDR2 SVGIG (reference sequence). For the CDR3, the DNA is TGTGCCTGGACAGGCGGGTGGGATGAAAAACTGTTTTTT. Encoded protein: CAWTGGWDEKLFF.

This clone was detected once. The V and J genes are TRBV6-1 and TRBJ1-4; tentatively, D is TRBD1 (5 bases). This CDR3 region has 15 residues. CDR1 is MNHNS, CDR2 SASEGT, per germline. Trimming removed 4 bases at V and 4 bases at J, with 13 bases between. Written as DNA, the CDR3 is TGTGCCAGCAGTGTACAGGTTTACGGTAATGAAAAACTGTTTTTT. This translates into CASSVQVYGNEKLFF.

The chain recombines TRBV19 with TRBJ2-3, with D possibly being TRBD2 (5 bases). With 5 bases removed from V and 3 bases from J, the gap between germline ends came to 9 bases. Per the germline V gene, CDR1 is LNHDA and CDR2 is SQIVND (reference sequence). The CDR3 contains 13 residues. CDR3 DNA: TGTGCCAGTAGTGGGGAGAGGACAGATACGCAGTATTTT. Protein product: CASSGERTDTQYF.

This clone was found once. The CDR3: CASSSPTGWKTF. The CDR3 coding sequence is TGTGCCAGCAGTTCTCCGACAGGGTGGAAAACCTTC. The rearrangement joins TRBV6-6 to TRBJ1-2; 7 bases match TRBD1. Per germline, CDR1 MNHNY and CDR2 SVGAGI (reference sequence). V lost 4 bases, J lost 14 bases, and 10 bases stayed unmatched. The CDR3 sequence is 12 residues long.

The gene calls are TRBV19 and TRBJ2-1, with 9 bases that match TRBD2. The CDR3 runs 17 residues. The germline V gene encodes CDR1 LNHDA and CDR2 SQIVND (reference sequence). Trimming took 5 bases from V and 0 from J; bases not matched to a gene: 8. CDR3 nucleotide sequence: TGTGCCAGTAGTGAACTAGCGGGTTTCAGCTCCTACAATGAGCAGTTCTTC. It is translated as CASSELAGFSSYNEQFF. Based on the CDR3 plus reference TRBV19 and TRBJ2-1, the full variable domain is DGGITQSPKYLFRKEGQNVTLSCEQNLNHDAMYWYRQDPGQGLRLIYYSQIVNDFQKGDIAEGYSVSREKKESFPLTVTSAQKNPTAFYLCASSELAGFSSYNEQFFGPGTRLTVL.

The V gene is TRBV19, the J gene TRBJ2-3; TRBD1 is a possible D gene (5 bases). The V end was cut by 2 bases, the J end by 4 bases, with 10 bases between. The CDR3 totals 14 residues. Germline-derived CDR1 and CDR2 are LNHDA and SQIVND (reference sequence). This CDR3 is CASSIIRGADTQYF. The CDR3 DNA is TGTGCCAGTAGTATAATAAGGGGCGCAGATACGCAGTATTTT. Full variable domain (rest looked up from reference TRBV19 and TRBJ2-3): DGGITQSPKYLFRKEGQNVTLSCEQNLNHDAMYWYRQDPGQGLRLIYYSQIVNDFQKGDIAEGYSVSREKKESFPLTVTSAQKNPTAFYLCASSIIRGADTQYFGPGTRLTVL.

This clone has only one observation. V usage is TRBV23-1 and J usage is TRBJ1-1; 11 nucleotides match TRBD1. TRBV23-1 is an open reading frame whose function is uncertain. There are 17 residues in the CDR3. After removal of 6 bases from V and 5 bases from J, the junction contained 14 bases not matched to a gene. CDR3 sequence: CASSQRPGQGGKTEAFF. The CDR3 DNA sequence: TGCGCCAGCAGCCAGAGGCCGGGACAGGGGGGAAAAACTGAAGCTTTCTTT.

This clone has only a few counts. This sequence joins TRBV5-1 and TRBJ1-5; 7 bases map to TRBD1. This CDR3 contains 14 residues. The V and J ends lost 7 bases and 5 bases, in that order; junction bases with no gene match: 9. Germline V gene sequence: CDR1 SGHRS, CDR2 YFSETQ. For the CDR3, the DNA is TGCGCCAGCCCCTTAGTGACAGGGCATCAGCCCCAGCATTTT. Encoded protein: CASPLVTGHQPQHF.

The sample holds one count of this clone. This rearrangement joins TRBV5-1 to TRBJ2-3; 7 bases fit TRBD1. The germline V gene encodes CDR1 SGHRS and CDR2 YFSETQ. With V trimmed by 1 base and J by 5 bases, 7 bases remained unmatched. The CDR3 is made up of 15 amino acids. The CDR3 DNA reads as TGCGCCAGCAGCTTGCTACGGGACAGTCAAGATACGCAGTATTTT. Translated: CASSLLRDSQDTQYF.